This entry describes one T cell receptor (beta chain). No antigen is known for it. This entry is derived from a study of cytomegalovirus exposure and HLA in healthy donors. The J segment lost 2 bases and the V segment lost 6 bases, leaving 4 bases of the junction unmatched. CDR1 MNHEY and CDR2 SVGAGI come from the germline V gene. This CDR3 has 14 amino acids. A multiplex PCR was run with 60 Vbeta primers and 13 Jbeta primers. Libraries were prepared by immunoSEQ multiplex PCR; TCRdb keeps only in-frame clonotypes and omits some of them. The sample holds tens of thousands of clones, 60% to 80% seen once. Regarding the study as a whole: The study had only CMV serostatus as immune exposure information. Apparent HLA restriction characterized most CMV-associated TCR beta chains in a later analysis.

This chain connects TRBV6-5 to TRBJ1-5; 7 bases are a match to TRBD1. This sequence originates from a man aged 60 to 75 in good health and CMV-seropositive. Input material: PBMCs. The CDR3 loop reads CASRETGGNQPQHF. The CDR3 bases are TGTGCCAGCAGGGAAACAGGGGGCAATCAGCCCCAGCATTTT.